This is a list of T cell receptor beta chains from one sample in a study of control samples from healthy donors and cancer patients. Assay used: immunoSEQ multiplex PCR; TCRdb lists only in-frame clones, some missing. The sample includes roughly 140,000 clones, around 90% seen only once; the top ten take 4.9%. Sequenced material: blood. The receptors stem from a man aged 30 to 45 in good health. CDR3s include the opening cysteine and the closing phenylalanine or tryptophan. The order of the fields is V gene, D gene, J gene, clone size, CDR3 DNA, CDR3 protein. D genes are given only for firm matches. Not every row has a clone size; where given, it reads once, few, many or a size class.

TRBV27	TRBD1	TRBJ2-5	few	TGTGCCAGCAGTTTAATAGGGGGCCCGCAAGAGACCCAGTACTTC	CASSLIGGPQETQYF
TRBV4-3	.	TRBJ1-1	.	TGCGCCAGCAGCCAAGATCGGAGGGGGGAAGCTTTCTTT	CASSQDRRGEAFF
TRBV11-2	TRBD1	TRBJ2-1	.	TGTGCCAGCAGTTATCGGGGACAGGGGGACAATGAGCAGTTCTTC	CASSYRGQGDNEQFF
TRBV19	TRBD2	TRBJ2-1	.	TGTGCCAGTAGTACCGGACTAGGTTACAATGAGCAGTTCTTC	CASSTGLGYNEQFF
TRBV5-1	.	TRBJ2-1	.	TGCGCCAGCAGCTCCGGACTCGCGAATGAGCAGTTCTTC	CASSSGLANEQFF
TRBV12-5	.	TRBJ2-5	.	TGTGCTAGTGGTTTGGTAAAGGATAGTGCCGAGACCCAGTACTTC	CASGLVKDSAETQYF
TRBV5-6	.	TRBJ1-3	.	TGTGCCAGCAGCTTAACGGGGGGCTCTGGAAACACCATATATTTT	CASSLTGGSGNTIYF
TRBV12-5	.	TRBJ2-5	once	TGTGCTAGTACAGGGGAGGCCGAGACCCAGTACTTC	CASTGEAETQYF
TRBV4-3	TRBD2	TRBJ2-5	.	TGCGCCAGCAGCCAAGAACACCCTAGCGGGAGCAAACAAGAGACCCAGTACTTC	CASSQEHPSGSKQETQYF
TRBV18	TRBD1	TRBJ2-5	few	TGTGCCAGCGCTACAGGGGGCGGTGAGACCCAGTACTTC	CASATGGGETQYF
TRBV7-9	TRBD2	TRBJ2-1	few	TGTGCCAGCAGCTATCGGACTAGCGGGGGATTCTACAATGAGCAGTTCTTC	CASSYRTSGGFYNEQFF
TRBV2	.	TRBJ1-2	.	TGTGCCAGCAACCTTAGGGCAGGGCATGGCTACACCTTC	CASNLRAGHGYTF
TRBV5-5	.	TRBJ1-6	.	TGTGCCAGCAGCTTGAATCCAGGGCCTAATTCACCCCTCCACTTT	CASSLNPGPNSPLHF
TRBV4-3	TRBD1	TRBJ2-2	.	TGCGCCAGCAGCCTTATTTGGGACAGGGGGACCGGGGAGCTGTTTTTT	CASSLIWDRGTGELFF